The entry below gives a single T cell receptor (beta chain) sequence along with its context. Its matching antigen is unknown. Trimming pared 1 base from V and 2 bases from J, leaving 14 bases between. This CDR3 region has 16 residues. Germline V gene data show CDR1 as SGHRS and CDR2 as YFSETQ. Using RNA transcripts as the source, TCR beta CDR3 regions were amplified. TCR CDR3 underwent first-round RT-PCR with the HTBI primer set. TCRdb called the multiplex PCR reads again in MiXCR, with one record for every CDR3 protein. Here the sample spans 350,000 to 450,000 distinct CDR3 sequences, around 15% being singletons. The entry originates in a study of T cells in Graves' hyperthyroidism and ophthalmopathy. Whole-study findings and limits: Among clonotypes expanded in thyroid above 0.001, most were also found in blood. Ophthalmopathy got predicted by the model a median around 6.8 months before its onset.

Under 3 months was the duration of disease in ophthalmopathy patients, who also had a Clinical Activity Score of at least 3 and a NOSPECS grade of at least 4. The PBMCs had their origin in 10 ml of fresh peripheral blood. This chain joins TRBV5-1 and TRBJ2-3; weak D call: TRBD2 (5 bases). This sequence originates from a man in his fifties with Graves' ophthalmopathy. The sample taken for sequencing was blood. In nucleotides, the CDR3 is TGCGCCAGCAGCTTGTTTCCGGGGTTACACACAGATACGCAGTATTTT. Translated: CASSLFPGLHTDTQYF.